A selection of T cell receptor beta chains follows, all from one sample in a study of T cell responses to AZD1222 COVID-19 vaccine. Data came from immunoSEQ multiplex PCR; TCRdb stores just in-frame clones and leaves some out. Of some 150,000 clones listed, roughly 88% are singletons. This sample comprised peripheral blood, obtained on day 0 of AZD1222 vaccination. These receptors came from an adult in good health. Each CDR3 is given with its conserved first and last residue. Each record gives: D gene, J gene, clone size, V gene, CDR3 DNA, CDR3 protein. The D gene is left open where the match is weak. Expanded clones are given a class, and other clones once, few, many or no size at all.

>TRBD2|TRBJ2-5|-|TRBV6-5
TGTGCCAGCAGTTACCCGGGGAGGGGAGAGACCCAGTACTTC
CASSYPGRGETQYF
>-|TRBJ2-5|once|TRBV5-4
TGTGCCAGCAGCCCCCCCGGGTACCAAGAGACCCAGTACTTC
CASSPPGYQETQYF
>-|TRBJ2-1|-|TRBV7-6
TGTGCCAGCAGCTTAGAATCGGGCGGGGGCGTAAATGAGCAGTTCTTC
CASSLESGGGVNEQFF
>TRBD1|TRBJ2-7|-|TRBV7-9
TGTGCCAGCAGTCGTTCCGCCGGGACAGGATCCTACGAGCAGTACTTC
CASSRSAGTGSYEQYF
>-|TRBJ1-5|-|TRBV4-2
TGTGCCAGCAGCCAAGGGGACGCCGATCAGCCCCAGCATTTT
CASSQGDADQPQHF
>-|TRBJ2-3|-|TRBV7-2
TGTGCCAGCAGCTTAGACGGGCTCAAGACAGATACGCAGTATTTT
CASSLDGLKTDTQYF
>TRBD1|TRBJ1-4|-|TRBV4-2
TGTGCCAGCAGCCAAGATGTAGGACAGGGAGAGATGACTAATGAAAAACTGTTTTTT
CASSQDVGQGEMTNEKLFF
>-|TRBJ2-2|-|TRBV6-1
TGTGCCAGCAGTGCGCTAAGCGGGACATTGAACACCGGGGAGCTGTTTTTT
CASSALSGTLNTGELFF
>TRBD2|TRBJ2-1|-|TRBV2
TGTGCCAGCAGTGGGGGACTAGTTAGGAATGAGCAGTTCTTC
CASSGGLVRNEQFF
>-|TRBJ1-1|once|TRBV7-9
TGTGCCAGCAGCTTAATTGGGATTGAAGCTTTCTTT
CASSLIGIEAFF
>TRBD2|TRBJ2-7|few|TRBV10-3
TGTGCCATCAGTGAGTCGAGGGCGGGAGGCCCTTACGAGCAGTACTTC
CAISESRAGGPYEQYF
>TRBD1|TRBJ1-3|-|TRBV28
TGTGCCAGCAGTTTACCCGGGACAGGGGGCAACACCATATATTTT
CASSLPGTGGNTIYF
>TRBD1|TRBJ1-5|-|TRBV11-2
TGTGCCAGCAGTTGGACAGGGGGGAGCGAACAGCCCCAGCATTTT
CASSWTGGSEQPQHF
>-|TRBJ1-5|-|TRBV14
TGTGCCAGCAGCCAAGAGTTCGCATCAGGCCAGCCCCAGCATTTT
CASSQEFASGQPQHF
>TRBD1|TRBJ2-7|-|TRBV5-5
TGTGCCAGCCGGGACAGGGGTTCCTACGAGCAGTACTTC
CASRDRGSYEQYF
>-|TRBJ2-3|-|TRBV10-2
TGCGCCAGCAGTAAGGGCCCGGGAAGCGGGGATACGCAGTATTTT
CASSKGPGSGDTQYF
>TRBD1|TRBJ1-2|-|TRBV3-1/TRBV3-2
TGTGCCACCCTCGGACAGGCGGAGAACTATGGCTACACCTTC
CATLGQAENYGYTF
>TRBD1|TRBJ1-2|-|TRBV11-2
TGTGCCAGCAGCGCGGGACAGTTTTTTGTCACCTTC
CASSAGQFFVTF
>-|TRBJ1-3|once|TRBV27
TGTGCCAGCAGTTTAGAAGGGTTCGGAAACACCATATATTTT
CASSLEGFGNTIYF
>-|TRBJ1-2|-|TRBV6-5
TGTGCCAGCAGCTACGGAGGCTATGGCTACACCTTC
CASSYGGYGYTF
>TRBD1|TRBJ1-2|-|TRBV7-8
TGTGCCAGCAGCTTAGAGGGGACAGGGATGGGCTATGGCTACACCTTC
CASSLEGTGMGYGYTF
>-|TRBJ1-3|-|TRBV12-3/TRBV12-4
TGTGCCAGCAGCCGGAGCTCTGGAAACACCATATATTTT
CASSRSSGNTIYF
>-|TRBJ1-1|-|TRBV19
TGTGCCAGTAGTATCACATTGAACACTGAAGCTTTCTTT
CASSITLNTEAFF
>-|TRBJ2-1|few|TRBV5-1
TGCGCCAGCAGCTCCCTAGCGAGCGGGGAGCAGTTCTTC
CASSSLASGEQFF
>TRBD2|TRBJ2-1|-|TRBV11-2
TGTGCCAGCAGCTTAACCCCGACTCGACTAGCGGGGCATGAGCAGTTCTTC
CASSLTPTRLAGHEQFF
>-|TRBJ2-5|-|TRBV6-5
TGTGCCAGCAGGCAAACCCCTTGGGAGACCCAGTACTTC
CASRQTPWETQYF
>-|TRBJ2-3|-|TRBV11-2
TGTGCCAGCAGCTTAGATCTATCCCTCGGGACAGATACGCAGTATTTT
CASSLDLSLGTDTQYF
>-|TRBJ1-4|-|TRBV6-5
TGTGCCAGCAGTTACTCGAGCGTCGGGAATGAAAAACTGTTTTTT
CASSYSSVGNEKLFF
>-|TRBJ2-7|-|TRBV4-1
TGCGCCAGCAGCCAAGCGGCAGGGTTTGGTGAGCAGTACTTC
CASSQAAGFGEQYF
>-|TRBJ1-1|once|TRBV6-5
TGTGCCAGCAGAACCGGGACACAGAACACTGAAGCTTTCTTT
CASRTGTQNTEAFF
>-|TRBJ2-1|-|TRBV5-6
TGTGCCAGCAGCCGGAGCAATGAGCAGTTCTTC
CASSRSNEQFF
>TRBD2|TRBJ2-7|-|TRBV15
TGTGCCACCAGCAGAGATTGGGGGACTAGCGGGAGAATCTACGAGCAGTACTTC
CATSRDWGTSGRIYEQYF
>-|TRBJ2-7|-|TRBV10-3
TGTGCCGCCACGAATTCCTACGAGCAGTACTTC
CAATNSYEQYF
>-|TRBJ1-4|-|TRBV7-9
TGTGCCAGCAGCGTTACGGGAACAACTAATGAAAAACTGTTTTTT
CASSVTGTTNEKLFF
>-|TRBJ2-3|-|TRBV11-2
TGTGCCAGCAGCTTAAGATGGGAGGCAGATACGCAGTATTTT
CASSLRWEADTQYF
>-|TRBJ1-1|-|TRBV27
TGTGCCAGCAGTTTAGTTGGTCCGAACACTGAAGCTTTCTTT
CASSLVGPNTEAFF
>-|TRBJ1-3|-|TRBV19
TGTGCCAGTGGAACAGCCAGCTCTGGAAACACCATATATTTT
CASGTASSGNTIYF
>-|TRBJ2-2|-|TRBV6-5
TGTGCCAGCAGGCCTTTTGACCTCAACACCGGGGAGCTGTTTTTT
CASRPFDLNTGELFF
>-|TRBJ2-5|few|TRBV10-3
TGTGCCATCAACGGGGGGCTGGAAGAGACCCAGTACTTC
CAINGGLEETQYF
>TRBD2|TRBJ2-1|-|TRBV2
TGTGCCAGCAGCGAACCCCCTAGCGGGAGGGGAAATGAGCAGTTCTTC
CASSEPPSGRGNEQFF
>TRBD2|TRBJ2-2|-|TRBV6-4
TGTGCCAGCAGTGACTCTAGCGGGGGGGCCACCGGGGAGCTGTTTTTT
CASSDSSGGATGELFF
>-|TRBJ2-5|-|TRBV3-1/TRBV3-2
TGTGCCAGCAGCCCATTTATGTACCAAGAGACCCAGTACTTC
CASSPFMYQETQYF
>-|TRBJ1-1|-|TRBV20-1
TGCAGTGCTAGTGGATCGATTCTGAACACTGAAGCTTTCTTT
CSASGSILNTEAFF
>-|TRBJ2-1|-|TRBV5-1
TGCGCCAGCAGCCCTCGGGAACTCTCGAAGGGCAATGAGCAGTTCTTC
CASSPRELSKGNEQFF
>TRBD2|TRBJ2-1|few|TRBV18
TGTGCCAGCTCATACGGGACTAGCGGGTCCTACAATGAGCAGTTCTTC
CASSYGTSGSYNEQFF
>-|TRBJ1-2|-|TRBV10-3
TGTGCCATCAGTGAGTCGGGAGGGAATAACTATGGCTACACCTTC
CAISESGGNNYGYTF
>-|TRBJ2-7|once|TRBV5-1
TGCGCCAGCAGCACCCGAACGGACGGCTACGAGCAGTACTTC
CASSTRTDGYEQYF
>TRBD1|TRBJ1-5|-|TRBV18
TGTGCCAGCTCACCCACAGGGGGACAGCCCCAGCATTTT
CASSPTGGQPQHF